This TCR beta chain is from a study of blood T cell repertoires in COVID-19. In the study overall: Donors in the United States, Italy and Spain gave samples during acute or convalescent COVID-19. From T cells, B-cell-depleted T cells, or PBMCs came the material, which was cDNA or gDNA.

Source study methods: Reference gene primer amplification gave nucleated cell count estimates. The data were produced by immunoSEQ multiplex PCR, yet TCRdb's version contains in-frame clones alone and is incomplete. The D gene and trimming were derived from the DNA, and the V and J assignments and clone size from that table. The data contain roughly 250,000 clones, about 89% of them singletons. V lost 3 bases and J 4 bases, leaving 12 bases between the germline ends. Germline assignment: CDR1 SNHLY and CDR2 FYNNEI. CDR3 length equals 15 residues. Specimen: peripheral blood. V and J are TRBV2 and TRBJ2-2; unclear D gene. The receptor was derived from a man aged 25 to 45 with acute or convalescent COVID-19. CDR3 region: CASSDQVAFTGELFF. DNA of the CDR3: TGTGCCAGCAGTGATCAGGTGGCGTTCACCGGGGAGCTGTTTTTT.